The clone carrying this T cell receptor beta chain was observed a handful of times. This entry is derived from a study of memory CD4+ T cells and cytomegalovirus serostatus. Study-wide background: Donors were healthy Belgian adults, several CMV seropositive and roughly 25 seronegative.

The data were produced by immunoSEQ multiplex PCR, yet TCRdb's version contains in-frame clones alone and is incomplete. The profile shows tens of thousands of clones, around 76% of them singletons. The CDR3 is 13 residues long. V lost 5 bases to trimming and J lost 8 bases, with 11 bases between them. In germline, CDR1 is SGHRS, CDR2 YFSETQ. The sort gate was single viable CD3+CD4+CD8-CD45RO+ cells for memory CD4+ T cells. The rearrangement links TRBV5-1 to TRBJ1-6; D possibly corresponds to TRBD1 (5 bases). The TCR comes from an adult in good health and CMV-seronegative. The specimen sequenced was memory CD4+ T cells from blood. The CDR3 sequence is CASSQSGDSPLHF. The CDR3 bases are TGCGCCAGCAGTCAATCGGGGGATTCACCCCTCCACTTT.